This note documents a single T cell receptor (beta chain) sequence. It lacks a known antigen. No base quality values were provided; no much bigger clone lies one nucleotide off. The record originates from a study of T cells in Graves' hyperthyroidism and ophthalmopathy (dated by TCRdb to the late 2010s). For the wider study: Peripheral blood was collected at initial diagnosis, before any treatment. To identify distinguishing TCR V-J signatures, a discovery cohort of 95 to 100 patients was used, comprising some 45 with Graves' ophthalmopathy and around 57 with stable Graves' hyperthyroidism. An independent validation cohort of under 20 hyperthyroidism patients and 15 or so patients who later progressed to ophthalmopathy tested prospective prediction of ophthalmopathy. The 90 or so discovery patients were randomly split 7:3 into training and test sets. In addition, the study compared T-cell repertoires in thyroid tissue and in blood from 6 or 7 Graves' hyperthyroidism patients. After blood sampling, hyperthyroidism patients were treated with methimazole at a starting dose of 30 mg daily, and ophthalmopathy patients were treated with high-dose intravenous methylprednisolone. According to the paper, TCR Vbeta CDR3 sequencing was carried out on around 140 peripheral blood samples, which came from 40 to 45 ophthalmopathy, under 80 hyperthyroidism and some 17 progressor patients. Overall results and qualifications from the work: Ophthalmopathy was separated from stable hyperthyroidism by a 13 V-J signature model, with 85% to 90% sensitivity and 81% to 82% specificity obtained in cross-validation and 80%/75% obtained in testing. Blood samples also contained most of the expanded thyroid clonotypes (frequency above 0.001), which suggests that blood repertoires may reflect thyroid immune responses. Sample size was not statistically predetermined, and blinding of investigators to group allocation was not performed. In validation, the model predicted progression to ophthalmopathy with approximately 70% sensitivity and roughly 75% specificity, a median of about six months before onset.

Ophthalmopathy patients had moderately to severely active disease, Clinical Activity Score of at least 3, NOSPECS grade of at least 4, and duration under 3 months. The study excluded patients with uncontrolled infections, other autoimmune diseases, pregnancy or lactation. Diagnoses were based on clinical symptoms, serum thyroxine and TRAb, thyroid ultrasound and orbital computed tomography. Ficoll-Paque density gradient centrifugation was used to isolate PBMCs from about 10 ml of fresh peripheral blood. Trizol reagent was used to extract total RNA, and RNA quality was then checked on an Agilent 2100 Bioanalyzer. The TCR beta CDR3 regions were amplified from the RNA transcripts. The TCR CDR3 was subjected to a first round of RT-PCR using the HTBI primer set and the Qiagen OneStep RT-PCR kit. Libraries were constructed in a second round of multiplex PCR, after which size selection and purification were carried out. The libraries were sequenced on an Illumina HiSeq2000 using paired-end 100 bp reads. In the original analysis: SOAPnuke was used to process the raw data, throwing out any read that contained adapters or uncalled bases, had a mean Phred below 15, or lacked an exact constant-primer or identifier match. COPE v1.2.5 was used to merge the high-quality paired reads, and each unique nucleotide sequence was defined as a clonotype. Clonotypes were aligned to IMGT TRBV, TRBD and TRBJ reference segments using MiTCR v1.1. Analysis was restricted to V-J combinations with a frequency above 0.0001, which covered roughly 99% of repertoires. The TCS score was defined as the ratio of F50 (clonal expansion) to E x V (chaos), calculated using BLOSUM62-based TCRdist between CDR3 peptides within each V-J. Welch's t-statistics and random forest reduced roughly 540 V-J features to 13, which were used in a naive Bayes classifier (R e1071). The public reads were quality trimmed at Q25 with fastp and then assembled into clones with MiXCR by TCRdb, keeping productive beta chains. Entries that share a CDR3 protein sequence are merged under the most common genes and DNA. TCRdb, rather than the study authors, made the V and J calls. The sample contains 490,000 or so distinct CDR3 sequences, just under 20% of them found a single time. The ten largest clones add up to roughly 50% of the sample.

The material sequenced was blood. The sequence was obtained from a man aged 35-49 years with Graves' ophthalmopathy.

The CDR3 protein: CASSIAGANVLTF. The nucleotide sequence reads TGTGCCAGTAGTATTGCTGGGGCCAACGTCCTGACTTTC. The chain couples TRBV19 to TRBJ2-6, with the D gene not clear enough to name. Its CDR3 holds 13 amino acids, cysteine through phenylalanine. CDR3 DNA only is kept here, 39 bases in frame from base 1. V and J lose 3 bases and 2 bases, and a span of 2 bases separates them. The CDR1 and CDR2 encoded by the germline V gene (reference sequence) are LNHDA and SQIVND.